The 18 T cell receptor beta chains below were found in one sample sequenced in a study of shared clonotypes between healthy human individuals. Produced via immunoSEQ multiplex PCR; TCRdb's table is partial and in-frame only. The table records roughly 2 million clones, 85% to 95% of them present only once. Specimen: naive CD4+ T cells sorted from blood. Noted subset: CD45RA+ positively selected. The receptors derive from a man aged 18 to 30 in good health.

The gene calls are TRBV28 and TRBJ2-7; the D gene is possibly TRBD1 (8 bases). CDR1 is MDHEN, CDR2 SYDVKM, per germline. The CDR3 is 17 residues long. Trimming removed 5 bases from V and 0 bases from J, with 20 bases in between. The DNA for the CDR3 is TGTGCCAGCAGTAGTAACAGGGGGGGGCTGAGCTCCTACGAGCAGTACTTC. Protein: CASSSNRGGLSSYEQYF.

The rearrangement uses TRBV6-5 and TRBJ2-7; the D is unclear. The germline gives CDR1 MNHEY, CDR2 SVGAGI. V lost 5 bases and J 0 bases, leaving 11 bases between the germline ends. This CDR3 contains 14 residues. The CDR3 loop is CASSRDRSSYEQYF. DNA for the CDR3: TGTGCCAGCAGTCGCGACCGGAGCTCCTACGAGCAGTACTTC.

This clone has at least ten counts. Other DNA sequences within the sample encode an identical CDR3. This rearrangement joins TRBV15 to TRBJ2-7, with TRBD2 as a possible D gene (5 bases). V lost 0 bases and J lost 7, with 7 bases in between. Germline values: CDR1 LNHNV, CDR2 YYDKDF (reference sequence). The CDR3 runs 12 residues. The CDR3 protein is CATSRDRGEQYF. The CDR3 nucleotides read TGTGCCACCAGCAGAGATCGGGGTGAGCAGTACTTC.

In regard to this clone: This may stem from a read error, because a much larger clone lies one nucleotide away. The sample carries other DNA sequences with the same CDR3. This CDR3 reads CAWSVGGSGNTIYF. The CDR3 DNA is TGTGCCTGGAGTGTCGGGGGCTCTGGAAACACCATATATTTT. The genes are TRBV30 and TRBJ1-3, with D maybe TRBD1 (5 bases). The CDR3 is made up of 14 amino acids. Looked up from germline, CDR1 is GTSNPN and CDR2 is SVGIG (reference sequence). The V gene lost 0 bases and the J gene lost 0 bases, with 6 bases spanning the gap.

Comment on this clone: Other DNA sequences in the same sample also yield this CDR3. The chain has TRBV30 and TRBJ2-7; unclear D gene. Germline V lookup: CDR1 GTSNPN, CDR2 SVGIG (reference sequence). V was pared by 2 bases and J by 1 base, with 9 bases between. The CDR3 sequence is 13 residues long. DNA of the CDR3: TGTGCCTGGAGTTTAACAGCGTCCTACGAGCAGTACTTC. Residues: CAWSLTASYEQYF.

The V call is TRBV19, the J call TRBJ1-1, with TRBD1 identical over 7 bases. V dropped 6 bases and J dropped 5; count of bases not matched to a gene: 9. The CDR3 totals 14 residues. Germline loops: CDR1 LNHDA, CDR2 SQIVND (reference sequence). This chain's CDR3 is CASRLGTAATEAFF. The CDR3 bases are TGTGCCAGTAGGCTGGGGACAGCTGCGACTGAAGCTTTCTTT.

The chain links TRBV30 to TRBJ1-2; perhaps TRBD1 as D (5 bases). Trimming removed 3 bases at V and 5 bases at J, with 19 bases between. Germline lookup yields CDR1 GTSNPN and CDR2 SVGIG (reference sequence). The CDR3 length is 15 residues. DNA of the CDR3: TGTGCCTGGAGGAGGGGCAGGGACCCTCTATATGGCTACACCTTC. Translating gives CAWRRGRDPLYGYTF.

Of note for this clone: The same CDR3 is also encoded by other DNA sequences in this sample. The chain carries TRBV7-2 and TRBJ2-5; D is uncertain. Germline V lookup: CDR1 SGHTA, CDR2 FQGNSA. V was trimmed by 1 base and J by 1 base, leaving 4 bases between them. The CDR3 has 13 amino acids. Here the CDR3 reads CASSLGPQETQYF. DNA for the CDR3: TGTGCCAGCAGCTTAGGGCCCCAAGAGACCCAGTACTTC.

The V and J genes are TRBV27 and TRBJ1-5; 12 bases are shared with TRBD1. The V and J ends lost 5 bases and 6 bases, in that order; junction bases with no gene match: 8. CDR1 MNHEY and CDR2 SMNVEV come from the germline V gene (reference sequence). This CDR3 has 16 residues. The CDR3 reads CASSPLGTGGSQPQHF. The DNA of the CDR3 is TGTGCCAGCAGTCCACTAGGGACAGGGGGCAGTCAGCCCCAGCATTTT.

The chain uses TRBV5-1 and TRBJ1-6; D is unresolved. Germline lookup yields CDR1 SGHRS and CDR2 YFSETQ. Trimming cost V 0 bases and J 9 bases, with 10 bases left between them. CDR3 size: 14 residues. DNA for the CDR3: TGCGCCAGCAGCTTGGAGGTAGGAGGTTCACCCCTCCACTTT. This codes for CASSLEVGGSPLHF.

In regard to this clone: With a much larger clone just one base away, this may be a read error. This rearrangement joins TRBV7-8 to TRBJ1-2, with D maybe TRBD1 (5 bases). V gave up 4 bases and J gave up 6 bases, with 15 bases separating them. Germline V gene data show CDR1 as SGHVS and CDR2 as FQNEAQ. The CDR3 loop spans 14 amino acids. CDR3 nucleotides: TGTGCCAGCAGCTCCTATTACGGGACCGATGGCTACACCTTC. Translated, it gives CASSSYYGTDGYTF.

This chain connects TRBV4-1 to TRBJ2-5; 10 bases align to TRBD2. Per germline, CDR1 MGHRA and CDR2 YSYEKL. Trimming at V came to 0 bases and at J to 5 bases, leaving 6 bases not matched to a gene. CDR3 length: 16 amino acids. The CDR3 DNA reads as TGCGCCAGCAGCCAAGAAAGAGCGGGGGGGCGTGAGACCCAGTACTTC. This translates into CASSQERAGGRETQYF.

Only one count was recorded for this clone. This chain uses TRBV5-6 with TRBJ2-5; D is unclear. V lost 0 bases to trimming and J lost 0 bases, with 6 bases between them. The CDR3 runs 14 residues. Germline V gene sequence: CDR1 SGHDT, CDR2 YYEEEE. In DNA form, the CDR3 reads TGTGCCAGCAGCTTGGTTCGGTACCAAGAGACCCAGTACTTC. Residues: CASSLVRYQETQYF.

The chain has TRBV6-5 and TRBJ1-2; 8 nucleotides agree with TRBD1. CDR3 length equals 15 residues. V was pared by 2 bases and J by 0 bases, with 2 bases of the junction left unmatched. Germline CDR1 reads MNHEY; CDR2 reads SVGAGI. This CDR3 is CASSYRRGPNYGYTF. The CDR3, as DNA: TGTGCCAGCAGTTACCGCAGGGGGCCTAACTATGGCTACACCTTC.

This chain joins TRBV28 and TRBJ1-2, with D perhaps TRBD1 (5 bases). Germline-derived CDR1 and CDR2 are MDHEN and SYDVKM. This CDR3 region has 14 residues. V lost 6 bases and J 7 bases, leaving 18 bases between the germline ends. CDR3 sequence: CASRESGRGLGYTF. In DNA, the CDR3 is TGTGCCAGCAGAGAATCAGGGAGAGGACTTGGCTACACCTTC.

CDR3 sequence (DNA): TGCGCCAGCAGCCAAGAGCCGGGACTAGCGGGCCCAAGGGGTGTCGAGCAGTACTTC. Residues: CASSQEPGLAGPRGVEQYF. This chain uses TRBV4-1 with TRBJ2-7, with 12 bases aligning to TRBD2. The V gene end was trimmed by 0 bases and the J gene end by 6 bases; junction bases not matched to a gene: 15. CDR1 is MGHRA and CDR2 is YSYEKL in the germline V gene. This CDR3 spans 19 amino acids.

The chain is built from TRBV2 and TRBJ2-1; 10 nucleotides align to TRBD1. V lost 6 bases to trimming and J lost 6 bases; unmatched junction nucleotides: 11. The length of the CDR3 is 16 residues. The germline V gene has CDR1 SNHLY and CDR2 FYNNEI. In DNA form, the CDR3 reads TGTGCCAGCAGGAAAAGGTGGGACAGGGGCCCCAATGAGCAGTTCTTC. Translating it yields CASRKRWDRGPNEQFF.

In DNA, the CDR3 is TGTGCCAGCAGCCCCGACAGGGCGGAAATCTACGAGCAGTACTTC. This gives the protein CASSPDRAEIYEQYF. V gene TRBV7-3 combines with J gene TRBJ2-7; 7 bases line up with TRBD1. The CDR3 loop spans 15 amino acids. Germline trimming cut 5 bases from V and 3 bases from J; bases unmatched to any gene: 10. Germline CDR1 and CDR2: SGHTA and FQGTGA. Supplemented by reference TRBV7-3 and TRBJ2-7, the full variable domain reads GAGVSQTPSNKVTEKGKYVELRCDPISGHTALYWYRQSLGQGPEFLIYFQGTGAADDSGLPNDRFFAVRPEGSVSTLKIQRTERGDSAVYLCASSPDRAEIYEQYFGPGTRLTVT.